This paragraph reports one T cell receptor beta chain. No antigen is known for it. No base qualities exist here, and no much larger clone lies one base off it. This sample was included in a study of blood T cells in healthy people across ages (dated by TCRdb to the mid-2010s). Background for the entire study: In model experiments, roughly one uniquely barcoded TCR beta cDNA molecule per two T cells was captured by template switching. Four age groups were formed from the donors: young (average approximately 15 years), middle-aged (approximately 42), aged (about 68) and long-lived (roughly 88). To avoid experimental bias, donors of different ages were spread randomly across the sequencing lanes. Two additional independent replicas of 1 million unique cDNA reads from the same blood draw were analyzed for two donors (one aged 18 to 29 and one aged 80 or older). Using deep sequencing normalized with unique cDNA molecular identifiers, the study measured how TCR beta repertoire diversity changes with age. The paper as a whole reports these results and caveats: Compared with the aged group, the long-lived group had more naive CD4+ T cells, fewer expanded clones and increased TCR diversity, a pattern suggesting age selection. Because the CMV infection status of the donors was unknown, age-related changes in expanded clonotypes may potentially have been confounded. As age increased, observed TCR beta diversity per million T cells dropped in a roughly linear way, and a significant reduction was already evident by age 40. A strong correlation was found between observed TCR beta diversity and the percentage of naive T cells measured by flow cytometry. Bulk unsorted PBMC profiling prevented conclusive comparison of naive and antigen-experienced compartments. Estimates of total diversity based on one million sequenced T cells were regarded as lower bounds and as underestimates.

The library relied on 5' RACE. TCRdb records Illumina HiSeq 2500 as the sequencer. A second PCR of about 6 to 11 cycles was performed with a sample-barcoded 5' primer and a J-beta primer mix. A unique molecular identifier was introduced onto each TCR beta cDNA molecule by a template-switch 5' adaptor carrying 12 random nucleotides. Each sample yielded at least 3 million CDR3-containing paired-end reads. First-strand cDNA was synthesized from all RNA with the Mint cDNA synthesis kit, primed by a TRBC-specific oligonucleotide. Following uracil-DNA glycosylase treatment, all cDNA underwent a first 18-cycle PCR with the universal primers M1SS and BC2_uni_R. The paper's processing steps were these. For normalization, 1 million high-quality reads were randomly selected from each sample, with every read carrying a distinct molecular identifier. Reads sharing molecular identifiers were discarded rather than binned into consensus sequences. MiTCR, set to a Q25 quality threshold and the strictest error-elimination algorithm, was used for CDR3 identification, clonotype clustering and error correction. A nonparametric unseen species model with Euler transformation was used to estimate a lower bound on total TCR beta diversity. TCRdb trimmed the raw reads at Q25, called clones with MiXCR and kept productive beta chains. Each CDR3 protein gets just one entry, which takes the most common genes and DNA from the rows behind it. These V and J calls originate from TCRdb's pipeline instead of the authors' own analysis. Across this sample there are roughly 1,300,000 distinct CDR3 sequences, with 55% to 75% seen only once. 5% to 7% of the sample goes to the ten largest clones.

Systemically healthy Caucasian individuals from Russia, 39 in total and aged roughly 6 to 95 years, were included as donors. Each donor gave ten milliliters of peripheral blood, collected into EDTA-treated Vacutainer tubes. Ficoll-Paque density-gradient centrifugation was used to isolate PBMCs, with at least 6 million obtained per sample. Trizol reagent was used to extract total RNA from the PBMCs, yielding at least 5 micrograms per sample. The percentages of naive CD45RAhigh/CD27high T cells were determined by flow cytometry on a PBMC aliquot from every donor. The cysteine opens and the phenylalanine closes a CDR3 of 12 amino acids. Here the CDR3 DNA is all that survives: 36 bases in frame from base 1. Relative to germline, V is 3 bases shorter and J is 0 bases shorter, with 3 bases between their ends. CDR1 DFQATT and CDR2 SNEGSKA are derived from the germline V gene (reference sequence).

The sequenced sample was blood. This TCR was sampled from a man between 18 and 29 years old in good health. The rearrangement combines TRBV20-1 with TRBJ2-1; no confident D gene assignment can be made. For the CDR3, the sequence is CSARFSYNEQFF. DNA sequence: TGCAGTGCTAGGTTCTCCTACAATGAGCAGTTCTTC.